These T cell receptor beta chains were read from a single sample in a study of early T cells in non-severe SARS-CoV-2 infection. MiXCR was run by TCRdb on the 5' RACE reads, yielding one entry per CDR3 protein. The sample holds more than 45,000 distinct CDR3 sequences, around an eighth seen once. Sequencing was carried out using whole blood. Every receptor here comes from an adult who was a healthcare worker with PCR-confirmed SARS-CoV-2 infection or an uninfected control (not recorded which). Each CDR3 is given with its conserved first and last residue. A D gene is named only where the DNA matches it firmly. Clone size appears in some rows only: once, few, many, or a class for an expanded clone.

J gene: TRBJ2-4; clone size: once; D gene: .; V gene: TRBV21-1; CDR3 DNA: TGTGCCAGCAGTCCCCGGGACAGGGCTACCATTCAGTACTTC; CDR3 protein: CASSPRDRATIQYF
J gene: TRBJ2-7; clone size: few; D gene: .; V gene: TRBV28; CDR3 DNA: TGTGCCAGCGACCAGCCCACGGGGGAGCAGTACTTC; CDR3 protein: CASDQPTGEQYF
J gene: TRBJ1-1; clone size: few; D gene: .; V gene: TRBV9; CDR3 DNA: TGTGCCAGCAGCGTAGCCGGCCGAAACACTGAAGCTTTCTTT; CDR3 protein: CASSVAGRNTEAFF
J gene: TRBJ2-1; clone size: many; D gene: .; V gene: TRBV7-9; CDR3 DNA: TGTGCCAGCAGCTTAGCCCAGCCAGGGCGGGGCAATGAGCAGTTCTTC; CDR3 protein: CASSLAQPGRGNEQFF
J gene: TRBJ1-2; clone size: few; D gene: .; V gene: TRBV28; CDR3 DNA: TGTGCCAGCAGGAGGGGGAACTATGGCTACACCTTC; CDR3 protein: CASRRGNYGYTF
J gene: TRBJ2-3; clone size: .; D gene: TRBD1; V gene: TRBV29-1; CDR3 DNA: TGCAGCGTTGAAGGGGCGGAAGGCAGGGGGTATGCAGATACGCAGTATTTT; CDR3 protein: CSVEGAEGRGYADTQYF
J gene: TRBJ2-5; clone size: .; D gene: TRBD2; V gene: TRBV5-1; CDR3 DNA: TGCGCCAGCAGCTCCACCCTTTTAGCGGGAGCTTATGAGACCCAGTACTTC; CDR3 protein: CASSSTLLAGAYETQYF
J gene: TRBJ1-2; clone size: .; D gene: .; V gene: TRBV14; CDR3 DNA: TGTGCCAGGTACGAGGGATCGGATCGCTACACCTTC; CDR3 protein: CARYEGSDRYTF
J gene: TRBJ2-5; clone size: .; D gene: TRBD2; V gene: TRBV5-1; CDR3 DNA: TGCGCCAGCAGCTTTGAGACTAGCAATGGGGTGACCCAGTACTTC; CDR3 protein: CASSFETSNGVTQYF
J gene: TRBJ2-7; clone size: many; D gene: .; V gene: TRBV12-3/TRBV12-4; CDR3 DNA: TGTGCCAGCAGTTACCCGCCCGAGCAGTACTTC; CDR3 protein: CASSYPPEQYF
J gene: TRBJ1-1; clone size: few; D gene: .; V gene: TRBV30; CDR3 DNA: TGTGCCTGGAGTGTAATGTTGGGGACCGGCACTGAAGCTTTCTTT; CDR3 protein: CAWSVMLGTGTEAFF
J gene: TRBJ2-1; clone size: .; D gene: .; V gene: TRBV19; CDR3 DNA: TGTGCCAGTAGTATGGGAGGAGTAAGCTCCTACAATGAGCAGTTCTTC; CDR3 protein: CASSMGGVSSYNEQFF
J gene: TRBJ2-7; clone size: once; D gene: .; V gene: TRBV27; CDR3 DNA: TGTGCCAGCAGTTACACAGGAGTCGAGCAGTACTTC; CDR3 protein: CASSYTGVEQYF
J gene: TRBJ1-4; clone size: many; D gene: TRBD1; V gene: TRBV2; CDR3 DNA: TGTGCCAGCAGGGCCGGGACAGGGGGGGAAAAACTGTTTTTT; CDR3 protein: CASRAGTGGEKLFF
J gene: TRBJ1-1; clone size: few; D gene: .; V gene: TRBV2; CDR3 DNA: TGTGCCAGCACCCCATGGGACATACCCAACACTGAAGCTTTCTTT; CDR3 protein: CASTPWDIPNTEAFF
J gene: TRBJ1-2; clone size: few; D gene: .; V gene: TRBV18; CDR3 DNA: TGTGCCAGCTCACCAGTCGCAGGGAGAGATGGCTACACCTTC; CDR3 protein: CASSPVAGRDGYTF
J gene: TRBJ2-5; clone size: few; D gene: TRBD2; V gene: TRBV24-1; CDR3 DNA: TGTGCCACCAGTGACCCTTTAGCGGGCGGAGAGACCCAGTACTTC; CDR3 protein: CATSDPLAGGETQYF
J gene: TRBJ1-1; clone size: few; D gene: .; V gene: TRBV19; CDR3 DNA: TGTGCCAGTAGTACCTGGGACGCCGAGGTCTTT; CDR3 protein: CASSTWDAEVF
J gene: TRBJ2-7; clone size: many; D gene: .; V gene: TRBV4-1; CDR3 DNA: TGCGCCAGCAGCCAAGGGGCCCGTTCCCCCTACGAGCAGTACTTC; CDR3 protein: CASSQGARSPYEQYF
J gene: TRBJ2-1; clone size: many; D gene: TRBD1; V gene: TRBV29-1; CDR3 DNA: TGCAGCGTTGAAGAACGGACAGGGGAGTACAATGAGCAGTTCTTC; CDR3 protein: CSVEERTGEYNEQFF
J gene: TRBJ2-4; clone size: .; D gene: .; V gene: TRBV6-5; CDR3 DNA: TGTGCCAGCAGTAGGTGGTCAGAAGGAAACATTCAGTACTTC; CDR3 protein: CASSRWSEGNIQYF
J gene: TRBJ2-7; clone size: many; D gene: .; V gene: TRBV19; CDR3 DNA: TGTGCCAGTAGTCCTCGGTGGGGGTCGTACGAGCAGTACTTC; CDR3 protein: CASSPRWGSYEQYF
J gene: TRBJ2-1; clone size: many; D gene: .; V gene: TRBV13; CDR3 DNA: TGTGCCAGCAGCTTAGGGAGGCCGAGCTCCTACAATGAGCAGTTCTTC; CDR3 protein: CASSLGRPSSYNEQFF
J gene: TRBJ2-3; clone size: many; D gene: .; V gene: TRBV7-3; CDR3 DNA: TGTGCCAGCAGCTTGGGGGTGGCGTACACAGATACGCAGTATTTT; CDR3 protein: CASSLGVAYTDTQYF
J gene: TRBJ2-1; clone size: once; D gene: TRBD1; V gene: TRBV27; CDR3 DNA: TGTGCCAACAGTTTATACAGGGGGAATGAGCAGTTCTTC; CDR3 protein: CANSLYRGNEQFF
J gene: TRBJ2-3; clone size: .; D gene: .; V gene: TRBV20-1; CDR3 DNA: TGCAGTGCTAGAGAGGGCGGTAGCACAGATACGCAGTATTTT; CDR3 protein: CSAREGGSTDTQYF
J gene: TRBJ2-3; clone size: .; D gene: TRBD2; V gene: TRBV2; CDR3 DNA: TGTGCCAGCAGTCGGACGGGAGGGGCAGATACGCAGTATTTT; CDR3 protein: CASSRTGGADTQYF
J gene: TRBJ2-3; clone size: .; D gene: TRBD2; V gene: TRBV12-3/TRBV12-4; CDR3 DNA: TGTGCCAGCCGGGAGGGCAGGACAGATACGCAGTATTTT; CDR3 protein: CASREGRTDTQYF